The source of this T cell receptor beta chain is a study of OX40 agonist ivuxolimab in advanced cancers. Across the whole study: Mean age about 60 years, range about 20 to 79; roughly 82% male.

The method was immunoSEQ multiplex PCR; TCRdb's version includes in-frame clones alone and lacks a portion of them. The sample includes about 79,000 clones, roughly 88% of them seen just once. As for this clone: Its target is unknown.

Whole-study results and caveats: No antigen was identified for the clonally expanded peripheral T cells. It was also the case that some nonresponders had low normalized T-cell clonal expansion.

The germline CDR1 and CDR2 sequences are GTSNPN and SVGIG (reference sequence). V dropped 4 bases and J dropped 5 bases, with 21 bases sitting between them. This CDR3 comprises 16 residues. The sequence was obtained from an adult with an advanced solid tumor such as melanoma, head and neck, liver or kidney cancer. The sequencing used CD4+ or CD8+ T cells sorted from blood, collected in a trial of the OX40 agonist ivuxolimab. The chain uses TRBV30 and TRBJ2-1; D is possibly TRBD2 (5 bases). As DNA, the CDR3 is TGTGCCTGGACGGGGTGGGGAGAACTCGCTAACAATGAGCAGTTCTTC. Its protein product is CAWTGWGELANNEQFF.